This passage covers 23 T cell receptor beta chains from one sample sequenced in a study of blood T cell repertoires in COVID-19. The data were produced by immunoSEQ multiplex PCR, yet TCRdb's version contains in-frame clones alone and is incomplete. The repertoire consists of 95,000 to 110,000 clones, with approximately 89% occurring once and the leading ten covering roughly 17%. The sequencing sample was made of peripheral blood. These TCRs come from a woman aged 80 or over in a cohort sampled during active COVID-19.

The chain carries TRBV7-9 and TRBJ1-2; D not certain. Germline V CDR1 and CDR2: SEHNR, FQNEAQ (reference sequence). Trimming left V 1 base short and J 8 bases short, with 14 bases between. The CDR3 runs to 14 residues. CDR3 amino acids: CASSLEFQAGGYTF. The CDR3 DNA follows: TGTGCCAGCAGCTTAGAGTTCCAGGCGGGAGGCTACACCTTC.

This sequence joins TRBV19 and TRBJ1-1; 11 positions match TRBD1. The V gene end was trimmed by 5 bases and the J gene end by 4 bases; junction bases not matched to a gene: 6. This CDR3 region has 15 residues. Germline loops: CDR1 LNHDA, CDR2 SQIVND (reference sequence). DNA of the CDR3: TGTGCCAGTAGTCAAGGCGGGACAGGGGGCACTGAAGCTTTCTTT. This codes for CASSQGGTGGTEAFF.

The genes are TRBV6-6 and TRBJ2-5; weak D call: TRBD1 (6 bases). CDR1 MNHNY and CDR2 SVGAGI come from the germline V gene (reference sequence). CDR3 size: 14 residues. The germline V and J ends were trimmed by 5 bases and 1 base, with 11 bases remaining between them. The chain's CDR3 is CASSIQGTQETQYF. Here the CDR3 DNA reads TGTGCCAGCAGTATACAGGGCACCCAAGAGACCCAGTACTTC.

The CDR3 nucleotides are TGTGCCAGTGCTCTTCAGACAGGGCTCAATAATGAAAAACTGTTTTTT. Residues: CASALQTGLNNEKLFF. The genes are TRBV19 and TRBJ1-4; 7 bases match TRBD1. J lost 4 bases, V lost 8 bases, and 13 bases had no gene match. This CDR3 is built from 16 residues. Per the germline V gene, CDR1 is LNHDA and CDR2 is SQIVND (reference sequence).

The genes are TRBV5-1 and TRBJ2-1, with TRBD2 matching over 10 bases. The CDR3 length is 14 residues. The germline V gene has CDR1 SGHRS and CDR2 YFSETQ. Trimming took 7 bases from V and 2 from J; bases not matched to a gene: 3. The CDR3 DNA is TGCGCCAGCGTAGCGGGAGGCCCCTACAATGAGCAGTTCTTC. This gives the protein CASVAGGPYNEQFF.

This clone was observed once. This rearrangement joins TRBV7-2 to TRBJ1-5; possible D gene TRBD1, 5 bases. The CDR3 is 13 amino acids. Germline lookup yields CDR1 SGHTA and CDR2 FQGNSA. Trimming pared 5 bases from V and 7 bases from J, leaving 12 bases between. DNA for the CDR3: TGTGCCAGCAGCGAGGTAGGGGTACAGCCCCAGCATTTT. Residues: CASSEVGVQPQHF. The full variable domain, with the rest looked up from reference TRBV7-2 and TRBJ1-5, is GAGVSQSPSNKVTEKGKDVELRCDPISGHTALYWYRQSLGQGLEFLIYFQGNSAPDKSGLPSDRFSAERTGGSVSTLTIQRTQQEDSAVYLCASSEVGVQPQHFGDGTRLSIL.

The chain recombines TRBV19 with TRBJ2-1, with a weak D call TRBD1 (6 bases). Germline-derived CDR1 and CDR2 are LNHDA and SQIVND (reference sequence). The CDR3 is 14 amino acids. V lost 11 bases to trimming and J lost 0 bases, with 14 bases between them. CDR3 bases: TGTGCCTCTCAGGACAGTAGCTCCTACAATGAGCAGTTCTTC. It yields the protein CASQDSSSYNEQFF. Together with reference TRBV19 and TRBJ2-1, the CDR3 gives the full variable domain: DGGITQSPKYLFRKEGQNVTLSCEQNLNHDAMYWYRQDPGQGLRLIYYSQIVNDFQKGDIAEGYSVSREKKESFPLTVTSAQKNPTAFYLCASQDSSSYNEQFFGPGTRLTVL.

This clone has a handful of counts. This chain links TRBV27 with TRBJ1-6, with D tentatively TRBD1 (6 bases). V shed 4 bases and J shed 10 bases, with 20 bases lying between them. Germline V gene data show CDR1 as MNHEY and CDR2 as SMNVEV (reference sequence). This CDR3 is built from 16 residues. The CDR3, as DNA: TGTGCCAGCAGTTCAAACAGGGAAGGAGGCCGGTCACCCCTCCACTTT. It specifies CASSSNREGGRSPLHF.

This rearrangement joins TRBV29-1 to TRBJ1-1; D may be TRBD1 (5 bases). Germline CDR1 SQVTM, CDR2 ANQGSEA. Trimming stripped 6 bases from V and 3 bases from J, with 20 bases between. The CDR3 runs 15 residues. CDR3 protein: CSVHRQWVSDTEAFF. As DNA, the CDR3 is TGCAGCGTCCACCGACAGTGGGTGAGCGACACTGAAGCTTTCTTT.

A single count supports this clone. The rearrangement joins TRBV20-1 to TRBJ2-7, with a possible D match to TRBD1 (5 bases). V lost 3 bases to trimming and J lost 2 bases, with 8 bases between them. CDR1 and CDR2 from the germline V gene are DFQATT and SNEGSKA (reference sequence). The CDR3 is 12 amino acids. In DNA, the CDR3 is TGCAGTGCTAGTGAGGACACCTACGAGCAGTACTTC. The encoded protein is CSASEDTYEQYF.

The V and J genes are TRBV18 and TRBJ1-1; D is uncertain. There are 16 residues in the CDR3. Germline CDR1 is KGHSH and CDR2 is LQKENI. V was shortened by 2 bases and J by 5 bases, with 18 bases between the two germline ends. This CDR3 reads CASSPSSDKPKTEAFF. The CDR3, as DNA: TGTGCCAGCTCACCATCCTCAGACAAACCCAAAACTGAAGCTTTCTTT.

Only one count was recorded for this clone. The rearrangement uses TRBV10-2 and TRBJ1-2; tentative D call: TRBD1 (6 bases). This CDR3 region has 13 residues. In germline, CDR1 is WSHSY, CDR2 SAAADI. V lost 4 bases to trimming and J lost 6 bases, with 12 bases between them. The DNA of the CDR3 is TGCGCCAGCAGTGGTGGTTCAGGGGATGGCTACACCTTC. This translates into CASSGGSGDGYTF.

CDR3 protein: CASTRTGGYGYTF. The DNA for the CDR3 is TGTGCCAGCACCAGGACAGGGGGCTATGGCTACACCTTC. V and J are TRBV7-9 and TRBJ1-2, with TRBD1 identical over 10 bases. J lost 4 bases, V lost 7 bases, and 3 bases had no gene match. The CDR3 is 13 residues long. Germline CDR1 SEHNR, CDR2 FQNEAQ (reference sequence).

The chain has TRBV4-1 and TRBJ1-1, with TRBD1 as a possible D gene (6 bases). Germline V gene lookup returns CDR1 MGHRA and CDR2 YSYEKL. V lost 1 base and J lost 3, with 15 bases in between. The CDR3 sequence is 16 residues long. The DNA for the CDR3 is TGCGCCAGCAGCCAAGTAGTCCAGGGGTGGGACACTGAAGCTTTCTTT. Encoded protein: CASSQVVQGWDTEAFF.

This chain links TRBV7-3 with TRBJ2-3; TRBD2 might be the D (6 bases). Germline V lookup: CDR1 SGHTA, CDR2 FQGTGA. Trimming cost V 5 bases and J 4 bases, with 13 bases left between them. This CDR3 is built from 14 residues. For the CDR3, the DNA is TGTGCCAGCAGCCTCGGGACTCCCCCAGATACGCAGTATTTT. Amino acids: CASSLGTPPDTQYF. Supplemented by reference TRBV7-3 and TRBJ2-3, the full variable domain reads GAGVSQTPSNKVTEKGKYVELRCDPISGHTALYWYRQSLGQGPEFLIYFQGTGAADDSGLPNDRFFAVRPEGSVSTLKIQRTERGDSAVYLCASSLGTPPDTQYFGPGTRLTVL.

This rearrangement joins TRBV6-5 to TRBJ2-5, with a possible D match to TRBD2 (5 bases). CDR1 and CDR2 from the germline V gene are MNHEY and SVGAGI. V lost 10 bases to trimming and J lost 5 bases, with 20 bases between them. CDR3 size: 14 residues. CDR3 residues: CATRGSWTVETQYF. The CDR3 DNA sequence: TGTGCCACCCGTGGGTCGTGGACTGTGGAGACCCAGTACTTC.

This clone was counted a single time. CDR3 bases: TGTGCCAGCAGCCAAAGGACAGGGTCGAACACTGAAGCTTTCTTT. Protein product: CASSQRTGSNTEAFF. The chain combines TRBV14 with TRBJ1-1; 8 bases align to TRBD1. The CDR3 has 15 residues. Germline trimming cut 2 bases from V and 1 base from J; bases unmatched to any gene: 3. Germline V CDR1 and CDR2: SGHDN, FVKESK.

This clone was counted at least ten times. CDR3 DNA: TGTGCCAGCACAAAACCCCCGGGACAGGGTTCTCAGCCCCAGCATTTT. Translated: CASTKPPGQGSQPQHF. The V gene is TRBV6-8, the J gene TRBJ1-5; 9 bases match TRBD1. This CDR3 has 16 residues. Germline loops: CDR1 MNHGY, CDR2 SAAAGT. Losses at the gene ends were 7 bases for V and 6 bases for J; bases not matched to a gene: 13.

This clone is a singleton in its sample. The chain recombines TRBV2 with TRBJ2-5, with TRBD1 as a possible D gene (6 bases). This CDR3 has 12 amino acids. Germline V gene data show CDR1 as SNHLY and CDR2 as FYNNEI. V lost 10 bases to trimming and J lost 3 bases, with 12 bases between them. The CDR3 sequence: CATSKGEETQYF. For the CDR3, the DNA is TGTGCCACGAGCAAGGGGGAAGAGACCCAGTACTTC.

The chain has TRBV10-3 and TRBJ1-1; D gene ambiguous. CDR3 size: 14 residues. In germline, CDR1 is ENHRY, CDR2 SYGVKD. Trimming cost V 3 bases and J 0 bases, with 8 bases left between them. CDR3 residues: CAISDSGMNTEAFF. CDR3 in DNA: TGTGCCATCAGTGACTCAGGTATGAACACTGAAGCTTTCTTT.

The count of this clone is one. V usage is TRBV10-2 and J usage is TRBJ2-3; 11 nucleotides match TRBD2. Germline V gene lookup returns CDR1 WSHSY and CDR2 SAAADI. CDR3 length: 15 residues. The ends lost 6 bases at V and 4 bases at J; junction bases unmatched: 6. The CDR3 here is CASRVAGGQSDTQYF. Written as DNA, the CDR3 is TGCGCCAGCAGAGTAGCGGGGGGGCAATCAGATACGCAGTATTTT.

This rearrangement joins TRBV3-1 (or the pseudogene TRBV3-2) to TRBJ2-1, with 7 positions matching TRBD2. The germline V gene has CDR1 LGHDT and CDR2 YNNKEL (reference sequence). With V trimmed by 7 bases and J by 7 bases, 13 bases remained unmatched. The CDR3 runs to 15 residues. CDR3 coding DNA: TGTGCCAGCACACCGGGAGGCCCTAGTAATAATGAGCAGTTCTTC. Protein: CASTPGGPSNNEQFF.

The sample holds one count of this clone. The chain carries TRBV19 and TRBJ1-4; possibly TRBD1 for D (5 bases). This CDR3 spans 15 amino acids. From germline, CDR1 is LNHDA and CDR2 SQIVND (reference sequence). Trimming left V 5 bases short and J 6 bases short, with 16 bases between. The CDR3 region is CASSSPSGADEKLFF. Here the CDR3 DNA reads TGTGCCAGTAGTTCGCCTTCTGGGGCCGATGAAAAACTGTTTTTT.